The next 28 T cell receptor beta chains were all read from a single sample in a study of shared clonotypes between healthy human individuals. Sequenced by immunoSEQ multiplex PCR; TCRdb stores in-frame clones only, minus some. The repertoire has roughly 2,500,000 clones, 93% of them found once; the top ten carry approximately 0.35%. The sample was naive CD4+ T cells from PBMCs. The subset here: CD45RA+ positively selected. The source of these receptors is a man in his late teens or twenties in good health. Some clones in this sample may be carry-over from other donors' samples.

This clone has just a few counts. The rearrangement joins TRBV25-1 to TRBJ1-5; no clear D gene. The length of the CDR3 is 13 residues. V lost 6 bases, J lost 7 bases, and 13 bases lay in between. Germline V gene sequence: CDR1 MGHDK, CDR2 SYGVNS. For the CDR3, the DNA is TGTGCCAGCAGCCCCGGGAATCACCAGCCCCAGCATTTT. It is translated as CASSPGNHQPQHF.

The gene calls are TRBV7-9 and TRBJ2-3; the D gene is possibly TRBD2 (5 bases). Looked up from germline, CDR1 is SEHNR and CDR2 is FQNEAQ (reference sequence). The CDR3 loop spans 18 amino acids. V gave up 1 base and J gave up 1 base, with 18 bases separating them. The CDR3 DNA follows: TGTGCCAGCAGCTTAGGAGACTACTCCTTCCCCCGCACAGATACGCAGTATTTT. It encodes CASSLGDYSFPRTDTQYF.

V usage is TRBV10-3 and J usage is TRBJ2-2; no definite D call. The germline V and J ends were trimmed by 3 bases and 6 bases, with 5 bases remaining between them. The CDR3 is 12 residues long. From germline, CDR1 is ENHRY and CDR2 SYGVKD. The CDR3 reads CAISETSGELFF. The CDR3 nucleotides read TGTGCCATCAGTGAAACGTCCGGGGAGCTGTTTTTT.

This clone was seen only a few times. V and J are TRBV28 and TRBJ1-5; 8 bases are a match to TRBD1. Germline trimming cut 8 bases from V and 2 bases from J; bases unmatched to any gene: 8. The CDR3 consists of 15 residues. From germline, CDR1 is MDHEN and CDR2 SYDVKM. The CDR3 reads CASYGVGQGNQPQHF. In nucleotides, the CDR3 is TGTGCCAGCTATGGAGTGGGACAGGGCAATCAGCCCCAGCATTTT.

The V and J genes are TRBV6-1 and TRBJ2-2; TRBD2 matches at 8 bases. Germline CDR1 reads MNHNS; CDR2 reads SASEGT. The CDR3 runs to 14 residues. J lost 3 bases, V lost 6 bases, and 3 bases had no gene match. CDR3 sequence reads: CASRTSEYTGELFF. The CDR3 bases are TGTGCCAGCAGGACTAGCGAATACACCGGGGAGCTGTTTTTT.

The chain carries TRBV11-2 and TRBJ1-6, with D perhaps matching TRBD1 (5 bases). V was pared by 0 bases and J by 7 bases, with 10 bases between. Germline CDR1 SGHAT, CDR2 FQNNGV. This CDR3 is built from 15 residues. CDR3 sequence: CASSLDFGGNSPLHF. For the CDR3, the DNA is TGTGCCAGCAGCTTAGACTTTGGGGGGAATTCACCCCTCCACTTT.

The V call is TRBV10-1, the J call TRBJ1-4, with TRBD1 as a possible D gene (6 bases). The V gene's germline CDR1 is WNHNN and CDR2 SYGVQD (reference sequence). Trimming removed 4 bases from V and 8 bases from J, with 14 bases in between. This CDR3 is built from 14 residues. The CDR3 is CASSAGGIGEKLFF. The CDR3 bases are TGCGCCAGCAGTGCTGGGGGCATCGGGGAAAAACTGTTTTTT.

This sequence joins TRBV7-6 and TRBJ2-7, with 10 bases fitting TRBD2. This CDR3 spans 15 amino acids. Germline CDR1 reads SGHVS; CDR2 reads FNYEAQ. The junction had 6 bases not matched to a gene; V was cut back by 1 base and J by 6 bases. Here the CDR3 reads CASSLGSGRVLEQYF. CDR3 in DNA: TGTGCCAGCAGCTTAGGGAGCGGGAGGGTACTCGAGCAGTACTTC.

This clone was seen a single time. The chain links TRBV18 to TRBJ1-5; perhaps TRBD1 as D (6 bases). Trimming took 5 bases from V and 3 from J, leaving 14 bases between them. Germline CDR1 reads KGHSH; CDR2 reads LQKENI. The CDR3 has 15 amino acids. The CDR3 sequence: CASSKLQGDNQPQHF. Written as DNA, the CDR3 is TGTGCCAGCTCAAAACTACAGGGTGACAATCAGCCCCAGCATTTT.

The chain joins TRBV28 to TRBJ2-5; 8 nucleotides align to TRBD2. Germline CDR1 reads MDHEN; CDR2 reads SYDVKM. The CDR3 contains 20 residues. V shed 8 bases, J shed 4 bases, and the junction held 27 bases outside the gene matches. In DNA form, the CDR3 reads TGTGCCAGCCATTCTAACGGCGGGTCGGCTCCCAGCGGGAGACGAGAGACCCAGTACTTC. Translation: CASHSNGGSAPSGRRETQYF.

This chain links TRBV18 with TRBJ2-5; 8 bases match TRBD2. Germline CDR1 reads KGHSH; CDR2 reads LQKENI. The CDR3 sequence is 13 residues long. Trimming at V came to 3 bases and at J to 11 bases, leaving 8 bases not matched to a gene. The CDR3 DNA sequence: TGTGCCAGCTCACCGCGGGGGGCGTGGGAGCAGTACTTC. This encodes CASSPRGAWEQYF.

The V call is TRBV2, the J call TRBJ1-1; 7 bases fit TRBD1. J was trimmed by 10 bases and V by 8 bases; bases with no gene match: 13. This CDR3 has 13 residues. Germline CDR1 and CDR2: SNHLY and FYNNEI. The CDR3 DNA is TGTGCCAGCTCCCGCAGGGGGGACGCGCGAGCTTTCTTT. Its protein is CASSRRGDARAFF.

This chain connects TRBV5-8 to TRBJ1-5, with 7 bases lining up with TRBD1. V lost 2 bases and J lost 2; bases outside the gene matches: 4. CDR1 SGHTS and CDR2 YDEGEE come from the germline V gene. The CDR3 contains 15 residues. The DNA for the CDR3 is TGTGCCAGCAGCTTTAACAGGGGAGGCAATCAGCCCCAGCATTTT. This translates into CASSFNRGGNQPQHF.

The gene calls are TRBV7-9 and TRBJ2-3, with 11 nucleotides matching TRBD1. CDR1 is SEHNR, CDR2 FQNEAQ, per germline (reference sequence). This CDR3 contains 16 residues. Losses at the gene ends were 5 bases for V and 2 bases for J; bases not matched to a gene: 6. DNA for the CDR3: TGTGCCAGCAGCCTCCGGACAGGGGGCAACACAGATACGCAGTATTTT. It encodes CASSLRTGGNTDTQYF.

The V and J genes are TRBV19 and TRBJ1-5; D is possibly TRBD1 (5 bases). CDR1 and CDR2 (germline): LNHDA, SQIVND (reference sequence). V lost 11 bases, J lost 4 bases, and 12 bases lay in between. This CDR3 comprises 12 residues. CDR3 amino acids: CAGRRGNQPQHF. The CDR3 bases are TGTGCCGGGCGGAGGGGAAATCAGCCCCAGCATTTT.

The CDR3: CASSLDRGITVQPQHF. The DNA for the CDR3 is TGTGCCAGCAGTTTAGACAGGGGAATTACTGTGCAGCCCCAGCATTTT. The chain recombines TRBV28 with TRBJ1-5; 8 positions agree with TRBD1. The CDR3 has 16 amino acids. In germline, CDR1 is MDHEN, CDR2 SYDVKM. The junction had 10 bases not matched to a gene; V was cut back by 2 bases and J by 7 bases.

This chain uses TRBV7-6 with TRBJ2-7, with TRBD2 identical over 11 bases. V was clipped by 1 base and J by 3 bases; unmatched bases: 5. The CDR3 contains 16 residues. Germline values: CDR1 SGHVS, CDR2 FNYEAQ. CDR3 DNA: TGTGCCAGCAGCTTAGAGGGGACTAGCGGATACTACGAGCAGTACTTC. Protein: CASSLEGTSGYYEQYF.

The rearrangement joins TRBV4-3 to TRBJ1-1; D is ambiguous. The CDR3 has 13 residues. Germline V gives CDR1 LGHNA, CDR2 YSLEER. The V end lost 4 bases, the J end lost 3 bases, and 9 bases lay between the germline ends. CDR3 in amino acids: CASSPWRDTEAFF. Here the CDR3 DNA reads TGCGCCAGCAGCCCCTGGAGGGACACTGAAGCTTTCTTT.

V gene TRBV5-1 combines with J gene TRBJ2-2, with 9 bases lining up with TRBD2. Per the germline V gene, CDR1 is SGHRS and CDR2 is YFSETQ. The CDR3 contains 19 residues. V trimming: 3 bases; J trimming: 1 base; junction bases outside the gene matches: 13. The CDR3 DNA reads as TGCGCCAGCAGCTCCTTGAAGCCCGGGACTAGCAGGAACACCGGGGAGCTGTTTTTT. Protein: CASSSLKPGTSRNTGELFF.

On this clone: The junction and the germline gene differ at one end; a read error may be behind it. V gene TRBV11-2 combines with J gene TRBJ1-1; 8 nucleotides line up with TRBD1. In germline, CDR1 is SGHAT, CDR2 FQNNGV. The CDR3 is 17 amino acids. The CDR3 sequence: CASRPLTGAILNTEAFF. CDR3 coding DNA: TGTGCCAGCAGACCCCTGACAGGGGCAATTCTGAATACTGAAGCTTTCTTT.

This chain joins TRBV5-8 and TRBJ2-3; 9 bases are a match to TRBD2. V lost 0 bases to trimming and J lost 1 base; unmatched junction nucleotides: 3. CDR1 is SGHTS and CDR2 is YDEGEE in the germline V gene. This CDR3 spans 16 amino acids. CDR3 DNA sequence: TGTGCCAGCAGCTTGGCGGGACTAGCAGGCACAGATACGCAGTATTTT. It encodes CASSLAGLAGTDTQYF.

The chain uses TRBV10-3 and TRBJ2-1; TRBD2 aligns across 12 bases. The V gene end was trimmed by 10 bases and the J gene end by 3 bases; junction bases not matched to a gene: 4. The CDR3 consists of 14 residues. CDR1 and CDR2 from the germline V gene are ENHRY and SYGVKD. The CDR3 DNA follows: TGTGCCACGACGACTAGCGGGAGCTACAATGAGCAGTTCTTC. Encoded protein: CATTTSGSYNEQFF.

This chain links TRBV29-1 with TRBJ2-3; 12 bases are a match to TRBD2. The CDR3 runs 15 residues. The V segment lost 6 bases and the J segment 5 bases; nucleotides outside the gene matches: 9. Per the germline V gene, CDR1 is SQVTM and CDR2 is ANQGSEA. The CDR3 loop reads CSVARLAGVGDTQYF. CDR3 DNA: TGCAGCGTCGCGAGACTAGCGGGAGTTGGAGATACGCAGTATTTT.

The chain carries TRBV19 and TRBJ1-4; D may be TRBD1 (5 bases). CDR1 and CDR2 from the germline V gene are LNHDA and SQIVND (reference sequence). There are 15 residues in the CDR3. The V gene lost 3 bases and the J gene lost 3 bases, with 11 bases spanning the gap. This chain's CDR3 is CASSIVGGANEKLFF. CDR3 nucleotide sequence: TGTGCCAGTAGTATCGTCGGGGGTGCTAATGAAAAACTGTTTTTT.

The rearrangement joins TRBV28 to TRBJ1-2, with 10 bases identical to TRBD1. The germline CDR1 and CDR2 sequences are MDHEN and SYDVKM. The CDR3 totals 15 residues. V shed 5 bases, J shed 6 bases, and the junction held 9 bases outside the gene matches. The CDR3 bases are TGTGCCAGCAGTAAGACAGGGGGCTCGGTAAATGGCTACACCTTC. Translated, it gives CASSKTGGSVNGYTF.

This rearrangement joins TRBV19 to TRBJ1-3; D ambiguous. Germline V gene sequence: CDR1 LNHDA, CDR2 SQIVND (reference sequence). This CDR3 has 11 amino acids. V was pared by 9 bases and J by 7 bases, with 10 bases between. As DNA, the CDR3 is TGTGCCAGCAATATACGGAACACCATATATTTT. This sequence encodes CASNIRNTIYF.

This clone was seen once. This chain uses TRBV2 with TRBJ2-2, with TRBD2 matching over 10 bases. CDR1 and CDR2 (germline): SNHLY, FYNNEI. This CDR3 is built from 17 residues. The ends lost 5 bases at V and 2 bases at J; junction bases unmatched: 8. CDR3 DNA: TGTGCCAGCAGTATCCCCCGGACTAGCGGAAACACCGGGGAGCTGTTTTTT. Translating gives CASSIPRTSGNTGELFF.

As concerns this clone: The sample has other DNA sequences that encode this CDR3 too. V usage is TRBV27 and J usage is TRBJ1-2; TRBD1 matches at 8 bases. V was clipped by 4 bases and J by 2 bases; unmatched bases: 0. Germline assignment: CDR1 MNHEY and CDR2 SMNVEV (reference sequence). The CDR3 runs to 13 residues. The CDR3 loop reads CASSYRGNYGYTF. The CDR3 nucleotides read TGTGCCAGCAGTTACAGGGGGAACTATGGCTACACCTTC.